The 17 T cell receptor beta chains in this list originate from one sample, sequenced in a study of post-analysis software for immune sequencing data. Overall study findings and caveats: A few TRBV segments (TRBV5-6, TRBV5-1 and TRBV20-1 among them) occurred more frequently in patients than in controls.

Each TCR beta cDNA library carried unique molecular identifiers. Each CDR3 protein is one row after TCRdb ran MiXCR on the PCR reads. Of about 770,000 distinct CDR3 sequences listed, 46% are singletons. Their cognate antigens are unknown. Sequencing was done on a sample of blood. These receptors all stem from a girl under 18 with multiple sclerosis.

This clonotype was counted only a few times. The gene calls are TRBV7-9 and TRBJ2-6; D perhaps matches TRBD1 (6 bases). CDR3 length: 17 amino acids. V was trimmed by 6 bases and J by 3 bases, leaving 18 bases between them. Germline V CDR1 and CDR2: SEHNR, FQNEAQ (reference sequence). CDR3 sequence: CASSWDIGESGANVLTF. The CDR3 DNA reads as TGTGCCAGCAGTTGGGACATTGGAGAGAGTGGGGCCAACGTCCTGACTTTC.

Points on this clonotype: One end of the junction does not line up with germline, which may come from a read error. The chain couples TRBV3-1 to TRBJ2-4; the match to TRBD2 covers 9 bases. The CDR3 covers 15 residues. Germline V gene data show CDR1 as LGHDT and CDR2 as YNNKEL (reference sequence). CDR3 bases: TGTGCCAGCGGCCAAGATTTTAGCGGGGGAAACATTCAGTACTTC. Protein product: CASGQDFSGGNIQYF.

This clonotype was counted a few times. CDR3: CATRAGQGNQPQHF. CDR3 sequence (DNA): TGTGCCACCAGAGCGGGACAGGGAAATCAGCCCCAGCATTTT. The chain is built from TRBV15 and TRBJ1-5; 9 bases are a match to TRBD1. V lost 6 bases to trimming and J lost 4 bases; unmatched junction nucleotides: 4. There are 14 residues in the CDR3. The germline gives CDR1 LNHNV, CDR2 YYDKDF (reference sequence).

A few counts support this clonotype. This chain links TRBV6-1 with TRBJ2-7; a possible D gene is TRBD2 (5 bases). V was clipped by 4 bases and J by 2 bases, with 15 bases between them. Germline values: CDR1 MNHNS, CDR2 SASEGT. The CDR3 spans 15 residues. The CDR3, as DNA: TGTGCCAGCAGTGGCGACAACCCCGGGGCCTACGAGCAGTACTTC. It translates to CASSGDNPGAYEQYF.

This rearrangement joins TRBV11-2 to TRBJ2-1; 9 bases match TRBD2. This CDR3 is built from 14 residues. The V segment lost 8 bases and the J segment 10 bases; nucleotides outside the gene matches: 12. Germline assignment: CDR1 SGHAT and CDR2 FQNNGV. CDR3 nucleotides: TGTGCCAGCTTTGGGGGAGCGGGAGGTGGCGAGCAGTTCTTC. Amino acid sequence: CASFGGAGGGEQFF. Using reference TRBV11-2 and TRBJ2-1 for the parts outside the CDR3, the full variable domain is EAGVAQSPRYKIIEKRQSVAFWCNPISGHATLYWYQQILGQGPKLLIQFQNNGVVDDSQLPKDRFSAERLKGVDSTLKIQPAKLEDSAVYLCASFGGAGGGEQFFGPGTRLTVL.

This clonotype occurred a few times. V is TRBV5-1 and J is TRBJ2-7; perhaps TRBD1 as D (5 bases). CDR3 length: 15 amino acids. Germline-derived CDR1 and CDR2 are SGHRS and YFSETQ. The germline V and J ends were trimmed by 0 bases and 2 bases, with 12 bases remaining between them. The CDR3 region is CASSLAAQEPYEQYF. CDR3 sequence (DNA): TGCGCCAGCAGCTTGGCCGCACAGGAGCCCTACGAGCAGTACTTC. Variable domain in full (rest from reference TRBV5-1 and TRBJ2-7): KAGVTQTPRYLIKTRGQQVTLSCSPISGHRSVSWYQQTPGQGLQFLFEYFSETQRNKGNFPGRFSGRQFSNSRSEMNVSTLELGDSALYLCASSLAAQEPYEQYFGPGTRLTVT.

The rearrangement uses TRBV6-2 or TRBV6-3 and TRBJ2-5, with D tentatively TRBD1 (5 bases). Germline values: CDR1 MNHEY, CDR2 SVGEGT. This CDR3 is 14 amino acids long. Deletions cut 6 bases from V and 1 base from J, with 12 bases between. This chain's CDR3 is CASRMTEFQETQYF. CDR3 DNA: TGTGCCAGCAGGATGACAGAATTCCAAGAGACCCAGTACTTC.

The V gene is TRBV4-1, the J gene TRBJ2-3, with 9 bases identical to TRBD2. With 5 bases clipped from V and 5 bases from J, the junction kept 11 bases outside the gene matches. Germline CDR1 is MGHRA and CDR2 is YSYEKL. The CDR3 runs to 16 residues. The CDR3 sequence is CASSSWTGAGGDTQYF. CDR3 nucleotide sequence: TGCGCCAGCAGCTCCTGGACAGGAGCGGGAGGAGATACGCAGTATTTT.

The chain uses TRBV6-5 and TRBJ1-1; D may be TRBD1 (5 bases). The V and J ends lost 5 bases and 2 bases respectively, with 12 bases between them. This CDR3 comprises 14 residues. Germline V gives CDR1 MNHEY, CDR2 SVGAGI. CDR3 sequence reads: CASSLPGPNTEAFF. The CDR3 nucleotides are TGTGCCAGCAGTCTACCGGGACCCAACACTGAAGCTTTCTTT.

This clonotype was seen at least ten times. This chain links TRBV20-1 with TRBJ2-7, with a tentative D call TRBD2 (6 bases). This CDR3 has 15 residues. Looked up from germline, CDR1 is DFQATT and CDR2 is SNEGSKA (reference sequence). V was shortened by 5 bases and J by 2 bases, with 19 bases between the two germline ends. The CDR3 region is CSAESGLIGAYEQYF. The CDR3 DNA reads as TGCAGTGCTGAATCGGGACTGATTGGGGCCTACGAGCAGTACTTC.

This clonotype was observed a handful of times. This chain uses TRBV27 with TRBJ2-5, with D perhaps TRBD1 or TRBD2 (5 bases each). The better agreement between TRBJ2-7 and the DNA end casts doubt on the J call. The CDR3 loop spans 14 amino acids. Looked up from germline, CDR1 is MNHEY and CDR2 is SMNVEV (reference sequence). The DNA for the CDR3 is TGTGCCAGCAGTTTAAGTGGGGGTTTCTACGAGCAGTACTTC. Amino acids: CASSLSGGFYEQYF.

This clonotype has just one count. CDR3 DNA sequence: TGTGCCAGCAGTATAGACAGATACAATGAGCAGTTCTTC. As protein: CASSIDRYNEQFF. This chain connects TRBV5-5 to TRBJ2-1, with a weak D call TRBD1 (5 bases). From germline, CDR1 is SGHKS and CDR2 YYEKEE (reference sequence). V shed 5 bases and J shed 4 bases, with 10 bases lying between them. This CDR3 comprises 13 residues.

This sequence joins TRBV7-9 and TRBJ2-7, with TRBD1 matching over 7 bases. The CDR3 has 16 amino acids. Germline lookup yields CDR1 SEHNR and CDR2 FQNEAQ (reference sequence). V lost 4 bases to trimming and J lost 0 bases; unmatched junction nucleotides: 9. The CDR3 loop is CASSSYRGHSSYEQYF. CDR3 coding DNA: TGTGCCAGCAGCTCCTATAGGGGGCACAGCTCCTACGAGCAGTACTTC.

The chain combines TRBV9 with TRBJ2-6, with a weak D call TRBD2 (5 bases). The germline CDR1 and CDR2 sequences are SGDLS and YYNGEE. V dropped 0 bases and J dropped 1 base, with 8 bases sitting between them. This CDR3 is 16 amino acids long. Written as DNA, the CDR3 is TGTGCCAGCAGCGTAGACGGACTGTCTGGGGCCAACGTCCTGACTTTC. This gives the protein CASSVDGLSGANVLTF. Full variable domain (remainder filled in from reference TRBV9 and TRBJ2-6): DSGVTQTPKHLITATGQRVTLRCSPRSGDLSVYWYQQSLDQGLQFLIQYYNGEERAKGNILERFSAQQFPDLHSELNLSSLELGDSALYFCASSVDGLSGANVLTFGAGSRLTVL.

A note on this clonotype: The germline gene is not matched at one end of the junction; a read error may be the cause. The chain uses TRBV7-2 and TRBJ2-1; 7 bases are a match to TRBD2. Germline-derived CDR1 and CDR2 are SGHTA and FQGNSA. The CDR3 contains 16 residues. CDR3 protein: CASSLSRIGGYNEHFF. The CDR3, as DNA: TGTGCCAGCAGCTTAAGCCGTATCGGGGGGTACAATGAGCATTTCTTC.

CDR3 nucleotides: TGTGCCAGCAGTCTCTCGAACGGGGGGATCAATCAGCCCCAGCATTTT. This encodes CASSLSNGGINQPQHF. The chain recombines TRBV7-9 with TRBJ1-5; weak D call: TRBD1 (5 bases). V gave up 6 bases and J gave up 3 bases, with 18 bases separating them. Germline CDR1 reads SEHNR; CDR2 reads FQNEAQ (reference sequence). CDR3 length: 16 residues.

As to this clonotype: Since a much larger clone is just one base distant, this may be a read error. V and J are TRBV5-1 and TRBJ2-7; tentatively, D is TRBD2 (6 bases). This CDR3 has 14 residues. V was clipped by 3 bases and J by 4 bases, with 14 bases between them. The germline V gene encodes CDR1 SGHRS and CDR2 YFSETQ. CDR3 loop: CASSWAVGGYEQYF. Here the CDR3 DNA reads TGCGCCAGCAGCTGGGCCGTTGGGGGGTACGAGCAGTACTTC.